The T cell receptor beta chain described here comes from a study of vaccination effects on CD4 cells after COVID-19. On the study more broadly: In the ViraFEST assay, antigen-specific CD4+ clonotypes were identified by expansion after peptide-pool stimulation. Each participant was administered two doses of either the BNT162b2 or the mRNA-1273 vaccine.

The protocol was immunoSEQ multiplex PCR, while the TCRdb copy is restricted to in-frame clones and leaves out a portion. This table has 40,000 to 60,000 clones, around 76% appearing once. CDR3 length: 14 residues. The V end lost 0 bases, the J end lost 3 bases, and 10 bases lay between the germline ends. CDR1 SGHRS and CDR2 YFSETQ come from the germline V gene. In regard to this clone: Its antigen remains unknown.

Subsequent to roughly 10 days of culture, CD4+ T cells were isolated. The person had PCR-confirmed SARS-CoV-2 infection between March and December 2020. Half-medium exchanges with IL-2 medium took place on days 3 and 7. This material consisted of CD4+ T cells from PBMCs cultured without peptide, taken before COVID-19 vaccination. This chain connects TRBV5-1 to TRBJ2-7, with D possibly matching TRBD1 (6 bases). The receptor's source is a human donor who had a prior SARS-CoV-2 infection. As DNA, the CDR3 is TGCGCCAGCAGCTTGGAGGCAGGGGTCTACGAGCAGTACTTC. This translates into CASSLEAGVYEQYF.